This TCR beta chain was sequenced in a study of cytomegalovirus exposure and HLA in healthy donors. General study points: One variant, a missense change in DCLRE1C, was linked in a later analysis to TCR beta V- and J-gene trimming.

Points on this clone: What it binds is unknown.

The germline V and J ends were trimmed by 8 bases and 4 bases, with 14 bases remaining between them. CDR3 length equals 14 residues. Germline V CDR1 and CDR2: SGHAT, FQNNGV. The PCR used 60 Vbeta and 13 Jbeta primers. Some clones are missing from TCRdb's copy, which holds only in-frame ones; the method was immunoSEQ multiplex PCR. In the table there are about 120,000 clones, about 70% of which are singletons. Input material: PBMCs. The TCR sequence derives from a woman in her twenties or thirties in good health and CMV-seronegative. The V call is TRBV11-2, the J call TRBJ2-2; D perhaps matches TRBD2 (5 bases). In DNA, the CDR3 is TGTGCCAGCTCCCGTCCGGGGTTCACCGGGGAGCTGTTTTTT. Encoded protein: CASSRPGFTGELFF.